This T cell receptor (beta chain) is from a study of blood T cells in healthy people across ages. This clonotype was recorded many times. Sample-barcoded 5' priming and a J-beta primer mix drove a second PCR of about 6 to 12 cycles. TCRdb re-called the 5' RACE reads through MiXCR, storing one row per CDR3 protein. The top ten clones hold 22% of a sample with some 730,000 distinct CDR3 sequences, 22% of them seen once. The CDR3 has 14 amino acids. Germline V gene sequence: CDR1 MNHEY, CDR2 SVGAGI. Trimming removed 5 bases from V and 7 bases from J; junction bases left unmatched: 5. The sequence came from a man between 65 and 80 years old in good health. This chain uses TRBV6-5 with TRBJ1-6; TRBD1 agrees at 7 bases. The sample consisted of blood. The CDR3 nucleotides read TGTGCCAGCAGTCGACAGGGAAGGAATTCACCCCTCCACTTT. Its translation is CASSRQGRNSPLHF.